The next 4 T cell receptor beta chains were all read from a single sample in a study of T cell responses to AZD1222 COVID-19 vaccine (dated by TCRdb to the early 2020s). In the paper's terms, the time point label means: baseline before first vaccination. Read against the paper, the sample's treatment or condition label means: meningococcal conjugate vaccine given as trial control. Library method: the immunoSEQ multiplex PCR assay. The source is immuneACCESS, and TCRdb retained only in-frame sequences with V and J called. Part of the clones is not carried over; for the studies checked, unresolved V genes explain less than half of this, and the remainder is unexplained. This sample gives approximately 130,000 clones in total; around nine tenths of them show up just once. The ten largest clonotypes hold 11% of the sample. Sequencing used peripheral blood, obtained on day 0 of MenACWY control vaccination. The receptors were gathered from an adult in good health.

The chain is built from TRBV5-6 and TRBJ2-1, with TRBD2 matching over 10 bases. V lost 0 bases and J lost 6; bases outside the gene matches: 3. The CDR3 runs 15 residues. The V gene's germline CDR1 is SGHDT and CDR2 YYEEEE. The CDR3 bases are TGTGCCAGCAGCTTGGTTCTAGCGGGAGTCAATGAGCAGTTCTTC. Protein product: CASSLVLAGVNEQFF.

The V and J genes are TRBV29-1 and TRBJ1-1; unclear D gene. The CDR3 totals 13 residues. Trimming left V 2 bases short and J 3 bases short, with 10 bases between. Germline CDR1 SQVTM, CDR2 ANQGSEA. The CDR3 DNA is TGCAGCGTTGAAAAACGGGCGGACACTGAAGCTTTCTTT. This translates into CSVEKRADTEAFF.

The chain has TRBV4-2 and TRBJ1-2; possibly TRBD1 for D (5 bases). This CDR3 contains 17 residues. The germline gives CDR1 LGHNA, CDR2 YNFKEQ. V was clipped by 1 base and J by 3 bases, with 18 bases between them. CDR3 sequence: CASSQGGEGRLHYGYTF. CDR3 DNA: TGTGCCAGCAGCCAAGGGGGGGAGGGGCGACTACACTATGGCTACACCTTC.

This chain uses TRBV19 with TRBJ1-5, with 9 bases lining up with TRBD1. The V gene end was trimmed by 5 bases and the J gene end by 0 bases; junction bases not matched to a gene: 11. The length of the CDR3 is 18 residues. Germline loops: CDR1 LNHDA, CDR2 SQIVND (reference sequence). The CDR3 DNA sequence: TGTGCCAGTAGTTTAACCGGGACAGGGTTCGATAGCAATCAGCCCCAGCATTTT. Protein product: CASSLTGTGFDSNQPQHF.